A selection of T cell receptor beta chains follows, all from one sample in a study of blood T cells in healthy people across ages. A single record per CDR3 protein comes from TCRdb applying MiXCR to the 5' RACE reads. The sample includes about 1.6 million distinct CDR3 sequences, roughly a third of them seen just once. What was sequenced was blood. The receptor source for this set is a woman in her twenties or thirties in good health. Each CDR3 is given with its conserved first and last residue. D genes are given only for firm matches. Expanded clones get a size class; other rows say once, few or many, or leave the size out.

CDR3,DNA,J,D,size,V
CASSQDRTSAYYEQYF,TGTGCCAGCAGCCAAGACCGGACTAGCGCTTACTACGAGCAGTACTTC,TRBJ2-7,TRBD2,.,TRBV3-1
CASSWPLAGDRPSPYNEQFF,TGTGCCAGCAGCTGGCCTCTAGCGGGAGATCGTCCAAGCCCCTACAATGAGCAGTTCTTC,TRBJ2-1,TRBD2,.,TRBV12-3/TRBV12-4
CASSPRGTMNEQFF,TGTGCCAGTAGTCCGCGGGGGACGATGAATGAGCAGTTCTTC,TRBJ2-1,TRBD2,few,TRBV19
CASSLGTLGNTIYF,TGCGCCAGCAGCTTGGGGACACTTGGAAACACCATATATTTT,TRBJ1-3,.,.,TRBV5-1
CACTETYEQYF,TGTGCCTGTACAGAGACCTACGAGCAGTACTTC,TRBJ2-7,.,.,TRBV30
CSARDAGQVNNEQFF,TGCAGTGCTAGAGATGCCGGACAGGTGAACAATGAGCAGTTCTTC,TRBJ2-1,TRBD1,.,TRBV20-1
CASSQGGRSNTGELFF,TGCGCCAGCAGCCAAGGGGGGCGGTCAAACACCGGGGAGCTGTTTTTT,TRBJ2-2,.,few,TRBV4-1
CASSERDRVYYGYTF,TGTGCCAGCAGTGAGAGGGACAGGGTCTACTATGGCTACACCTTC,TRBJ1-2,TRBD1,.,TRBV6-1
CASSLPTGFQETQYF,TGTGCCAGCAGTTTACCGACAGGGTTTCAAGAGACCCAGTACTTC,TRBJ2-5,TRBD1,few,TRBV12-3/TRBV12-4
CATGGGIPGELFF,TGTGCCACCGGGGGAGGGATTCCCGGGGAGCTGTTTTTT,TRBJ2-2,TRBD2,.,TRBV15
CASNGGLAGQFF,TGTGCCAGCAACGGGGGGCTGGCGGGGCAGTTCTTC,TRBJ2-1,.,.,TRBV12-3/TRBV12-4
CASSSQAGGLTDTQYF,TGTGCCAGCAGTTCCCAGGCGGGAGGGCTCACAGATACGCAGTATTTT,TRBJ2-3,TRBD2,.,TRBV28
CASSSGDSSYNSPLHF,TGTGCCAGCAGTTCGGGGGACAGCTCCTATAATTCACCCCTCCACTTT,TRBJ1-6,TRBD1,.,TRBV4-2
CSARGLMTGWSYNEQFF,TGCAGTGCCAGAGGGTTGATGACCGGGTGGTCCTACAATGAGCAGTTCTTC,TRBJ2-1,.,few,TRBV20-1
CASSPGLGSGYTF,TGCGCCAGCAGCCCAGGACTGGGAAGCGGCTACACCTTC,TRBJ1-2,.,.,TRBV5-1
CAWRGPSGYTF,TGTGCCTGGAGGGGACCTTCGGGCTACACCTTC,TRBJ1-2,.,.,TRBV30
CASSLNLVGTSGTGELFF,TGTGCCAGCAGCCTCAACCTCGTCGGGACTAGCGGCACCGGGGAGCTGTTTTTT,TRBJ2-2,TRBD2,.,TRBV3-1
CAISHPPGYDTEAFF,TGTGCCATCAGCCACCCCCCGGGGTATGACACTGAAGCTTTCTTT,TRBJ1-1,.,few,TRBV10-3
CASSLVPRANNQPQHF,TGTGCCAGCAGTTTAGTACCCCGGGCTAACAATCAGCCCCAGCATTTT,TRBJ1-5,.,.,TRBV12-3/TRBV12-4
CASSRTGTSYEQYF,TGCGCCAGCAGTCGGACGGGCACCTCCTACGAGCAGTACTTC,TRBJ2-7,.,many,TRBV5-1
CSAKRQGTYEQYF,TGCAGTGCTAAGCGACAGGGGACCTACGAGCAGTACTTC,TRBJ2-7,TRBD1,few,TRBV20-1
CASSQGVIQETQYF,TGTGCCAGCAGCCAAGGTGTGATCCAAGAGACCCAGTACTTC,TRBJ2-5,.,.,TRBV3-1
CSVWTGTFADTQYF,TGCAGTGTCTGGACAGGGACTTTCGCAGATACGCAGTATTTT,TRBJ2-3,TRBD1,once,TRBV20-1
CASSREPGLHYEQYF,TGTGCCAGCAGCCGAGAACCGGGACTACACTACGAGCAGTACTTC,TRBJ2-7,TRBD2,.,TRBV7-7
CASGLNQPQHF,TGTGCCAGCGGCCTCAATCAGCCCCAGCATTTT,TRBJ1-5,.,few,TRBV6-6
CASSLVRNLADEQFF,TGCGCCAGCAGCTTGGTTCGGAACCTTGCAGATGAGCAGTTCTTC,TRBJ2-1,.,few,TRBV5-1
CASAILGGYEQYF,TGTGCCAGCGCTATTCTGGGGGGTTACGAGCAGTACTTC,TRBJ2-7,.,once,TRBV27
CSATRTYSHEQYF,TGCAGTGCTACCAGGACCTACTCCCACGAGCAGTACTTC,TRBJ2-7,.,few,TRBV20-1
CASSEDAFDTQYF,TGTGCCAGCAGTGAAGACGCGTTCGATACGCAGTATTTT,TRBJ2-3,.,few,TRBV25-1
CASSLEGRAGKKLFF,TGCGCCAGCAGCTTGGAAGGCAGGGCCGGGAAAAAACTGTTTTTT,TRBJ1-4,.,once,TRBV5-1
CSASDGSIDQPQHF,TGCAGTGCTAGCGACGGTAGTATAGATCAGCCCCAGCATTTT,TRBJ1-5,.,.,TRBV20-1
CAIGGGDRTPRGGANVLTF,TGTGCCATCGGGGGAGGGGATCGAACCCCACGTGGGGGGGCCAACGTCCTGACTTTC,TRBJ2-6,TRBD2,.,TRBV10-3
CASSSPTWNTGELFF,TGTGCCAGCAGCTCGCCGACTTGGAACACCGGGGAGCTGTTTTTT,TRBJ2-2,.,few,TRBV13
CASSQGNRGLINEKLFF,TGCGCCAGCAGCCAAGGGAACAGGGGGCTGATTAATGAAAAACTGTTTTTT,TRBJ1-4,TRBD1,.,TRBV4-1
CASSLVRLDTGELFF,TGCGCCAGCAGCTTGGTGAGACTAGACACCGGGGAGCTGTTTTTT,TRBJ2-2,.,.,TRBV5-1
CASSFGASGNTIYF,TGTGCCAGCAGTTTTGGAGCCTCTGGAAACACCATATATTTT,TRBJ1-3,.,few,TRBV27
CASSFRGPNIGELFF,TGTGCCAGCAGTTTCCGGGGCCCGAACATCGGGGAGCTGTTTTTT,TRBJ2-2,.,.,TRBV12-3/TRBV12-4
CAWSSGVIYEQYF,TGTGCCTGGAGTTCGGGGGTAATCTACGAGCAGTACTTC,TRBJ2-7,.,.,TRBV30
CASSFGGGEGYTF,TGTGCCAGCAGTTTTGGGGGGGGTGAGGGCTACACCTTC,TRBJ1-2,.,few,TRBV27
CASSLAGTGREQYF,TGTGCCAGCAGCTTAGCCGGGACTGGTCGGGAGCAGTACTTC,TRBJ2-7,.,.,TRBV11-2
CSGSGGADTQYF,TGCAGCGGCAGCGGGGGGGCTGATACGCAGTATTTT,TRBJ2-3,TRBD2,.,TRBV29-1
CASSPGPSASGANVLTF,TGTGCCAGCAGCCCCGGGCCCTCGGCCTCTGGGGCCAACGTCCTGACTTTC,TRBJ2-6,.,.,TRBV5-5
CGARELDITGGRNNEQFF,TGCGGTGCCAGAGAACTAGATATCACAGGGGGTAGGAACAATGAGCAGTTCTTC,TRBJ2-1,TRBD1,.,TRBV20-1
CASSLEGAGGLETQYF,TGCGCCAGCAGCTTGGAAGGAGCGGGGGGGCTTGAGACCCAGTACTTC,TRBJ2-5,TRBD2,.,TRBV5-1
CSVAGQLANEKLFF,TGCAGCGTGGCCGGACAGCTCGCTAATGAAAAACTGTTTTTT,TRBJ1-4,.,many,TRBV29-1
CSVQRRQGAATDTQYF,TGCAGTGTCCAGCGGAGACAGGGGGCTGCCACAGATACGCAGTATTTT,TRBJ2-3,TRBD1,few,TRBV20-1
CASRSTGTAYEQYF,TGTGCCAGCAGAAGTACCGGGACAGCCTACGAGCAGTACTTC,TRBJ2-7,TRBD1,.,TRBV27
CASSQDAGSGANVLTF,TGCGCCAGCAGCCAAGACGCAGGGTCTGGGGCCAACGTCCTGACTTTC,TRBJ2-6,.,few,TRBV4-1
CSARFDRGRETQYF,TGCAGTGCTAGATTCGACAGGGGGCGGGAGACCCAGTACTTC,TRBJ2-5,TRBD1,few,TRBV20-1
CASSAGYTGELFF,TGTGCCAGCAGTGCAGGGTACACCGGGGAGCTGTTTTTT,TRBJ2-2,.,.,TRBV28
CASSQDRSSGVPQFF,TGTGCCAGCAGCCAAGATCGGTCTAGCGGAGTCCCCCAGTTCTTC,TRBJ2-1,TRBD2,.,TRBV4-2
CASSFGGPPLLYGYTF,TGTGCCAGCAGTTTTGGGGGGCCCCCCTTACTCTATGGCTACACCTTC,TRBJ1-2,.,.,TRBV12-3/TRBV12-4
CSATQAGVGETQCF,TGCAGTGCTACCCAAGCGGGAGTCGGTGAGACCCAGTGCTTC,TRBJ2-5,TRBD2,once,TRBV20-1
CASSLEVDTQYF,TGCGCCAGCAGCTTGGAGGTGGATACGCAGTATTTT,TRBJ2-3,.,many,TRBV5-1
CASSAQGASEKLFF,TGTGCCAGCAGCGCACAGGGGGCGAGTGAAAAACTGTTTTTT,TRBJ1-4,TRBD1,few,TRBV7-2